This section outlines one T cell receptor (beta chain) sequence together with its context. Its antigen has not been determined. Per-base qualities were not stored, and no clone one base away is much larger. These data belong to a study of cytomegalovirus exposure and HLA in healthy donors listed by TCRdb under 2017. The study in broad terms: An earlier analysis of a few hundred of the donors reported roughly 300 Gb of sequence data and roughly 120 million unique TCR beta sequences obtained from 150 million to 200 million T cells. Roughly 300 gigabases of sequencing data and approximately 84 million unique TCR sequences were included in an early release covering roughly 700 HLA-typed donors. The genetic ancestry cluster associated with self-reported Caucasian donors included 65% to 90% of the roughly 400 genotyped donors. The study was designed to test whether signatures of past pathogen exposure could be identified by cataloging public T cell receptors. Using immunosequencing, the study profiled T cell repertoires from 666 subjects and related those repertoires to cytomegalovirus serostatus. A separate validation cohort of 90 to 150 different subjects was used in addition to the roughly 700-subject first cohort. High-throughput TCR immunosequencing, statistical association of individual TCRs with disease status, and machine learning were combined to predict cytomegalovirus infection status. A later analysis re-analyzed previously published TCR beta repertoires from hundreds of donors and added high-resolution HLA genotyping to study TCR occurrence patterns. Rather than using new phenotypic data, the later analysis identified candidate immune exposures from TCR beta sequences and from how often those sequences occurred across donors. An earlier analysis of around 540 of the donors applied high-throughput TCR beta sequencing to assess whether each TCR beta V gene segment acted as functional or pseudogenic. Donor age, sex, ethnicity and CMV serostatus were compiled alongside the repertoire data. A later genetic analysis took genome-wide SNP genotypes for about three fifths of the 666 donors and used that subset as a discovery cohort. All discovery cohort repertoires had been generated on a single sequencing platform. HLA typing covered class I and class II loci at four-digit resolution. The number of typed donors differed by locus: about 620-630 for A, B, C, DRB1 and DQB1; 500 to 550 for DQA1; fewer than 610 for DPA1; and some 450 for DPB1. Because of strong linkage in the cohort, roughly five DR-DQ haplotypes were treated as single units for association and clustering. On average, 235,054 unique TCR beta nucleotide sequences were sequenced per donor among 398 genotyped donors of the cohort, with roughly 19% of those sequences being non-productive.

The cohort comprised more than 550 healthy bone marrow donors. All cohort members were sampled while nominally healthy, although unrecorded immune exposures were likely present. The donor tested CMV seronegative and was one of the 352 seronegative cohort members. A peripheral blood sample was provided by each donor, and peripheral blood mononuclear cells were used for TCR beta sequencing. Genomic DNA extraction from the blood cell samples was performed with the Qiagen DNeasy Blood Extraction Kit. The CDR3 runs 13 residues from the cysteine to the phenylalanine. Of all the DNA, just the CDR3 is kept, 39 bases in frame from base 1. Trimming removed 5 bases from V and 5 bases from J, leaving 12 bases between the germline ends. Per the germline V gene, SGHTA is the CDR1 and FQGNSA is the CDR2. Library construction relied on the immunoSEQ multiplex PCR assay. For the multiplex PCR, a mixture combining 60 forward primers for TCR Vbeta segments and 13 reverse primers for TCR Jbeta segments was used. The CDR3 region of rearranged TCR beta genes was amplified from genomic DNA with a multiplex PCR assay. Amplified TCR beta libraries were sequenced as 87-base-pair reads on the Illumina HiSeq System. Processing in the source paper ran as follows. A later analysis tallied around 82 million unique TCR beta chains across the 600 to 700 repertoires, and around 9.9 million of those chains were shared by two or more donors. A nearest-neighbor algorithm error-corrected the raw reads and collapsed the reads into unique sequences, merging closely related sequences to remove PCR and sequencing errors. CDR3 sequences were aligned to IMGT reference sequences to assign V, D and J gene segments. For a sequence to be retained, a match of at least six nucleotides to both a V gene segment and a J gene segment was required. A rearrangement was called productive if the CDR3 had no stop codons and remained in frame with V and J, and every other rearrangement was called non-productive. Following IMGT convention, CDR3 was defined as the stretch from the second conserved V-encoded cysteine to the conserved J-encoded phenylalanine. The earlier analysis of 500 to 750 of the donors excluded any sequence lacking an unambiguous match to a single V gene segment. An earlier analysis of several hundred of the donors called V segments functional above 56.7% productive rearrangements and segregating when the between-donor standard deviation exceeded 5%. A statistical classification framework was built to diagnose cytomegalovirus status from the catalog of TCR beta chain sequences. In a later analysis, V and J genes were assigned by comparing TCR nucleotide sequences against IMGT/GENE-DB human TR gene sequences. Using the TCRdist pipeline, a later analysis assigned CDR3 sequences along with most-parsimonious VDJ recombination scenarios. A later analysis defined each TCR beta chain by its CDR3 amino acid sequence plus V-gene family, and excluded reads lacking a unique V-gene family. As a way to deal with suspected cross-contamination and a sequencing artifact, a later analysis dropped 640 or so nucleotide sequences that were highly shared and had low generation probability. In a later analysis, a clonal expansion index was calculated for each public chain from normalized within-repertoire ranks of inferred template counts. A later analysis computed generation probabilities with a VDJ recombination model fitted to out-of-frame rearrangements, and checked the results against IGoR. A later analysis scored TCR-TCR, TCR-HLA and TCR-CMV co-occurrence with hypergeometric tests, applying a repertoire-size bias correction to TCR pairs. In a later analysis, false discovery rates were estimated by permuting HLA or CMV assignments 20 times. In a later analysis, co-occurring TCRs were grouped using DBSCAN, with TCRdist sequence similarity added in when clustering inside HLA-allele-positive subsets. For co-occurrence clustering, repertoires with fewer than 30,000 or more than 120,000 public chains were excluded, along with about five repertoires with anomalous nucleotide sharing. Entries here come from immuneACCESS through TCRdb and include only in-frame sequences with V and J called. Some clones fail to appear in such tables; in the studies checked, an unresolved V gene covers under half of the shortfall, and the cause of the remainder is unknown. The DNA was the basis for D and trimming; V, J and clone size are from that table. The sample table shows 150,000 to 200,000 clones, and about 79% are seen once. The top ten clones comprise less than 2.5% of the sample.

Results the study describes overall, beyond this receptor: CMV serostatus was the only immune exposure information available for the cohort. The 87-base-pair reads could not distinguish some IMGT-functional V segments, including TRBV6-2 and TRBV6-3, so those segments were excluded. In both the original and validation cohorts, the classifier was reported to diagnose cytomegalovirus status with high specificity and sensitivity. Several of the top co-occurrence clusters appeared to be linked to parvovirus B19, influenza, CMV and Epstein-Barr virus, according to a later analysis. In vitro tests confirmed that three of the cytomegalovirus-associated TCR beta chains recognize cytomegalovirus antigens. Correlated functional status among segregating V segments might reflect linkage disequilibrium, but an unknown experimental factor could not be ruled out. The study gave a list of about 170 TCR beta chains associated with cytomegalovirus. Roughly 17 rarely observed V segments, including chromosome 9 orphons, were excluded from the earlier analysis of just under 600 of the donors because counts were too low. The presence/absence analyses assumed that sequencing depth was roughly uniform across donors, and that assumption may not be true. A later analysis found that TCR association rates varied across HLA loci, with DRB1 alleles showing the most associated TCRs and HLA-C alleles the fewest. V-gene and J-gene trimming of TCR beta chains was associated with a missense DCLRE1C variant in a later genetic analysis, and the association was replicated in an independent cohort. When HLA alleles, especially DR and DQ, strongly co-occurred, attributing TCR associations to individual alleles was difficult. The authors suggested that the approach could potentially be generalized to other disease states and immunological phenotypes. Most CMV-associated TCR beta chains appeared to be HLA-restricted in a later analysis, and the HLA associations seemed to be driven largely by CMV exposure. Most TCR sequences were seen in very few donors, while some public TCRs were found in many individuals. In a later genetic analysis, fewer N-insertions in productive TCRs were reported among donors in an Asian-associated ancestry cluster than the roughly 710-donor mean. A further reported finding was that TCR beta sequences accurately predicted the HLA-A and HLA-B alleles for most subjects in the first cohort. A later analysis found that HLA-associated TCR beta chains were more clonally expanded and had lower generation probabilities than equally common non-associated chains. In a later analysis, some 18,000 TCR beta sequences were associated with specific HLA alleles at a false discovery rate of 0.05. Because some donors lacked HLA typing at each locus, the association tests relied only on the typed subset. A group of highly shared sequence variants was considered likely to be a technical artifact of the sequencing pipeline. The cohort was sequenced for TCR beta chains only, and without alpha or paired-chain data the features that could be detected were limited. Broadly in line with IMGT annotations, most TCR beta V segments showed up in productive rearrangements about 87% or about 30% of the time in an earlier analysis of around 600 of the donors.

This TCR was sampled from a woman aged 45 to 65 in good health and CMV-seronegative. The V and J genes are TRBV7-2 and TRBJ2-5; the best D guess is TRBD1, with 6 bases matching. The sample consisted of PBMCs. The sequenced DNA is TGTGCCAGCAGCGTACAGGGTTGGGAGACCCAGTACTTC. The resulting protein is CASSVQGWETQYF.